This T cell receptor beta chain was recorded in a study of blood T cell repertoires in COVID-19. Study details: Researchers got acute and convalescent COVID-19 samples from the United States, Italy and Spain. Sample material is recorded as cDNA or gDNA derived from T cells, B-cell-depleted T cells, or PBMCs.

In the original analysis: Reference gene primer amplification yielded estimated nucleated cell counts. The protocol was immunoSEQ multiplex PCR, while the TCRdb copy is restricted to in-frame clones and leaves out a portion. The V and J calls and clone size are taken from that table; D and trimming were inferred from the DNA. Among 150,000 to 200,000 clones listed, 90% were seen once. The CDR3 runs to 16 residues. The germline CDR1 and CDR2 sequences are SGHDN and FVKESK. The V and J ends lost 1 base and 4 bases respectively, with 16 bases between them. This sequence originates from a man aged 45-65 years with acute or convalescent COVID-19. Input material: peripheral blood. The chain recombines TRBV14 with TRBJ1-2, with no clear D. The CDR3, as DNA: TGTGCCAGCAGCCAAGTCACGGGAGAGGAAGGCTATGGCTACACCTTC. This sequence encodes CASSQVTGEEGYGYTF.